These 27 T cell receptor beta chains came from one sample sequenced in a study of T-cell reconstitution after alpha-beta-depleted transplantation in children. For TCRbeta, the library was prepared with unique molecular identifiers. TCRdb recomputed calls from the PCR reads with MiXCR, one row per CDR3 protein. This sample has roughly 670,000 distinct CDR3 sequences, with around 14% found just once. This material consisted of PBMCs, taken before TCRalphabeta/CD19-depleted stem cell transplant. The receptor source for this set is a girl aged 2 to 9 with congenital amegakaryocytic thrombocytopenia, due to receive a stem cell transplant.

This clonotype has a count of ten or more. The CDR3 sequence: CASSNRTGALFFGYTF. The CDR3 DNA reads as TGTGCCAGCAGCAACCGGACAGGTGCCCTCTTTTTTGGCTACACCTTC. The chain couples TRBV21-1 to TRBJ1-2; the listed D gene, TRBD1, was not tested against the DNA. TRBV21-1 corresponds to a pseudogene. The length of the CDR3 is 16 residues.

This clonotype was counted once. Since a much larger clone is just one base distant, this may be a read error. The chain is built from TRBV12-3 or TRBV12-4 and TRBJ2-4, with D perhaps matching TRBD1 or TRBD2 (5 bases each). The CDR3 is made up of 14 amino acids. Trimming stripped 7 bases from V and 4 bases from J, with 14 bases between. This CDR3 is CASKDPGRKNIQYF. In DNA form, the CDR3 reads TGTGCCAGCAAGGATCCGGGACGGAAAAACATTCAGTACTTC.

This clonotype has ten or more counts. The chain is built from TRBV7-9 and TRBJ2-3, with D hard to call. The CDR3 loop spans 11 amino acids. In germline, CDR1 is SEHNR, CDR2 FQNEAQ (reference sequence). V lost 5 bases and J lost 4, with 4 bases in between. The CDR3 nucleotides are TGTGCCAGCAGCCCCCCAGATACGCAGTATTTT. This sequence encodes CASSPPDTQYF.

The CDR3 DNA reads TGCAGTGCCGCCCCAAAAACAGGGCCCGCATACGAGCAGTACTTC. Translating it yields CSAAPKTGPAYEQYF. The chain carries TRBV20-1 and TRBJ2-7, with D possibly being TRBD1 (6 bases). The CDR3 runs 15 residues. Trimming stripped 6 bases from V and 4 bases from J, with 22 bases between. CDR1 and CDR2 from the germline V gene are DFQATT and SNEGSKA (reference sequence).

Ten or more counts support this clonotype. The CDR3 is CASMGQGNTGELFF. CDR3 nucleotide sequence: TGTGCCAGTATGGGACAGGGGAACACCGGGGAGCTGTTTTTT. The chain recombines TRBV25-1 with TRBJ2-2; 9 nucleotides agree with TRBD1. Germline V gene data show CDR1 as MGHDK and CDR2 as SYGVNS. The V segment lost 9 bases and the J segment 1 base; nucleotides outside the gene matches: 3. This CDR3 spans 14 amino acids.

Ten or more counts support this clonotype. The genes are TRBV5-1 and TRBJ2-7; D is perhaps TRBD1 or TRBD2 (5 bases each). The V end lost 3 bases, the J end lost 6 bases, and 16 bases lay between the germline ends. Per the germline V gene, CDR1 is SGHRS and CDR2 is YFSETQ. The CDR3 loop spans 14 amino acids. The CDR3 region has the DNA TGCGCCAGCAGCTACGAGGGGTTTCTCGGCGAGCAGTACTTC. It is translated as CASSYEGFLGEQYF. Combining the CDR3 with reference TRBV5-1 and TRBJ2-7 gives the whole variable domain KAGVTQTPRYLIKTRGQQVTLSCSPISGHRSVSWYQQTPGQGLQFLFEYFSETQRNKGNFPGRFSGRQFSNSRSEMNVSTLELGDSALYLCASSYEGFLGEQYFGPGTRLTVT.

The chain joins TRBV30 to TRBJ2-3; the D gene is possibly TRBD2 (6 bases). The CDR3 is 13 residues long. Germline V gene sequence: CDR1 GTSNPN, CDR2 SVGIG (reference sequence). The ends were cut back, 3 bases at V and 4 bases at J, with 11 bases in the middle. The CDR3 DNA follows: TGTGCCTGGAGCGGACTACCAGCAGATACGCAGTATTTT. This encodes CAWSGLPADTQYF.

With respect to this clonotype: A much more abundant neighbour one base away suggests this may be a read error. The chain is built from TRBV12-3 or TRBV12-4 and TRBJ2-3; D is unclear. There are 11 residues in the CDR3. Written as DNA, the CDR3 is TGTGTCAGCAGTTACAAGATAGGGCAGTATTTT. Encoded protein: CVSSYKIGQYF.

As concerns this clonotype: This could be a read error, since a much larger clone is one nucleotide away. The rearrangement joins TRBV20-1 to TRBJ2-3; TRBD1 is a possible D gene (5 bases). The J call may be mistaken, given a closer DNA end match to TRBJ1-5. The CDR3 length is 16 residues. Germline V gives CDR1 DFQATT, CDR2 SNEGSKA (reference sequence). CDR3 protein: CSASPLGAASTDTQHF. The DNA of the CDR3 is TGCAGTGCTTCTCCCCTTGGGGCAGCATCCACAGATACGCAGCATTTT.

This clonotype showed up just a few times. The V gene is TRBV4-1, the J gene TRBJ2-1; TRBD2 agrees at 13 bases. In germline, CDR1 is MGHRA, CDR2 YSYEKL. The CDR3 is made up of 16 amino acids. V dropped 1 base and J dropped 6; count of bases not matched to a gene: 3. The CDR3 DNA is TGCGCCAGCAGCCAAGTAACTAGCGGGAGGGCCAATGAGCAGTTCTTC. It encodes CASSQVTSGRANEQFF.

The V gene is TRBV7-6, the J gene TRBJ2-3, with 10 bases aligning to TRBD2. The germline gives CDR1 SGHVS, CDR2 FNYEAQ. This CDR3 contains 21 residues. V trimming: 1 base; J trimming: 4 bases; junction bases outside the gene matches: 20. In nucleotides, the CDR3 is TGTGCCAGCAGCTTAGGAATTGAGGCAGATGGCCTAGCGGGAGTCCCAGATACGCAGTATTTT. It translates to CASSLGIEADGLAGVPDTQYF.

At least ten counts were recorded for this clonotype. The chain uses TRBV10-3 and TRBJ2-1; 10 nucleotides agree with TRBD1. Germline V gives CDR1 ENHRY, CDR2 SYGVKD. Unmatched junction bases numbered 14, after V lost 10 bases and J lost 8 bases. CDR3 length: 15 residues. The CDR3 DNA is TGTGCCACTTCCACCTCCGGACAGGGGGGCTATGAGCAGTTCTTC. Protein: CATSTSGQGGYEQFF.

In its sample, this clonotype was seen many times. The chain employs TRBV20-1 and TRBJ2-5; 8 bases are a match to TRBD2. Germline V gene lookup returns CDR1 DFQATT and CDR2 SNEGSKA (reference sequence). CDR3 size: 14 residues. The V segment lost 5 bases and the J segment 2 bases; nucleotides outside the gene matches: 7. The CDR3 here is CSAHGTRLQETQYF. The CDR3, as DNA: TGCAGTGCTCACGGGACTAGGCTTCAAGAGACCCAGTACTTC.

The chain joins TRBV10-3 to TRBJ2-3; D perhaps matches TRBD2 (6 bases). V lost 4 bases, J lost 1 base, and 18 bases lay in between. This CDR3 spans 17 amino acids. From germline, CDR1 is ENHRY and CDR2 SYGVKD. In nucleotides, the CDR3 is TGTGCCATCAGTGGGTTAGGAGGTGCTAGCGGCACAGATACGCAGTATTTT. Its translation: CAISGLGGASGTDTQYF.

This chain connects TRBV20-1 to TRBJ2-5; 13 bases map to TRBD2. The V and J ends lost 2 bases and 3 bases, in that order; junction bases with no gene match: 3. The CDR3 covers 15 residues. Germline V CDR1 and CDR2: DFQATT, SNEGSKA (reference sequence). The CDR3 sequence: CSARFGLAGEETQYF. The CDR3 DNA sequence: TGCAGTGCTAGATTTGGACTAGCGGGAGAAGAGACCCAGTACTTC.

This clonotype was observed a few times. The chain recombines TRBV28 with TRBJ2-1; the D is unclear. Germline values: CDR1 MDHEN, CDR2 SYDVKM. The CDR3 runs 15 residues. The V end was cut by 5 bases, the J end by 0 bases, with 11 bases between. Here the CDR3 reads CASSPEQTSYNEQFF. The CDR3 DNA is TGTGCCAGCAGTCCCGAGCAGACCTCCTACAATGAGCAGTTCTTC.

This clonotype came up many times. The chain couples TRBV20-1 to TRBJ2-7; weak D call: TRBD2 (6 bases). This CDR3 contains 13 residues. Germline lookup yields CDR1 DFQATT and CDR2 SNEGSKA (reference sequence). Trimming removed 6 bases from V and 4 bases from J, with 16 bases in between. As DNA, the CDR3 is TGCAGTGCCCGGGACTCCACACCATACGAGCAGTACTTC. It is translated as CSARDSTPYEQYF.

This clonotype was detected only a few times. V gene TRBV7-6 combines with J gene TRBJ2-3, with 10 bases matching TRBD2. Losses at the gene ends were 0 bases for V and 6 bases for J; bases not matched to a gene: 15. The CDR3 extends over 19 amino acids. The germline gives CDR1 SGHVS, CDR2 FNYEAQ. The CDR3 nucleotides are TGTGCCAGCAGCTTAGCTGAGTCGTGGCTAGCGGGAGAATTGGATACGCAGTATTTT. As protein: CASSLAESWLAGELDTQYF. The full variable domain, with the rest looked up from reference TRBV7-6 and TRBJ2-3, is GAGVSQSPRYKVTKRGQDVALRCDPISGHVSLYWYRQALGQGPEFLTYFNYEAQQDKSGLPNDRFSAERPEGSISTLTIQRTEQRDSAMYRCASSLAESWLAGELDTQYFGPGTRLTVL.

This clonotype was found many times. The V and J genes are TRBV5-1 and TRBJ2-1; 7 bases agree with TRBD1. Germline V lookup: CDR1 SGHRS, CDR2 YFSETQ. CDR3 length: 15 amino acids. J gave up 4 bases and V 4 bases, and 8 bases lay outside the gene matches. The CDR3 DNA reads as TGCGCCAGCAGCGATACCGGGACAGTTTACAATGAGCAGTTCTTC. Residues: CASSDTGTVYNEQFF. The full variable domain, its missing parts supplied by reference TRBV5-1 and TRBJ2-1, is KAGVTQTPRYLIKTRGQQVTLSCSPISGHRSVSWYQQTPGQGLQFLFEYFSETQRNKGNFPGRFSGRQFSNSRSEMNVSTLELGDSALYLCASSDTGTVYNEQFFGPGTRLTVL.

The gene calls are TRBV12-3 or TRBV12-4 and TRBJ2-7; D might be TRBD1 (6 bases). There are 13 residues in the CDR3. Trimming shortened V by 6 bases and J by 2 bases, and 11 bases separated the two germline ends. The CDR3 coding sequence is TGTGCCAGCAGCACAGGGTCGCCCTACGAGCAGTACTTC. Amino acid sequence: CASSTGSPYEQYF.

This clonotype appeared many times. The chain couples TRBV20-1 to TRBJ1-1, with a tentative D call TRBD1 (6 bases). This CDR3 is 18 amino acids long. CDR1 is DFQATT, CDR2 SNEGSKA, per germline (reference sequence). Trimming took 0 bases from V and 1 from J, leaving 21 bases between them. CDR3 nucleotide sequence: TGCAGTGCTAGAGATTTCCTGGGCCAGGGGCCCCAGAACACTGAAGCTTTCTTT. Translation: CSARDFLGQGPQNTEAFF.

This clonotype was picked up many times. The chain links TRBV20-1 to TRBJ2-3, with TRBD2 identical over 9 bases. The CDR3 has 16 residues. Germline V lookup: CDR1 DFQATT, CDR2 SNEGSKA (reference sequence). Unmatched junction bases numbered 12, after V lost 6 bases and J lost 2 bases. The chain's CDR3 is CSAPIWTSELTDTQYF. The CDR3 nucleotides read TGCAGTGCCCCCATCTGGACTAGCGAACTCACAGATACGCAGTATTTT.

This clonotype has at least ten counts. V usage is TRBV5-6 and J usage is TRBJ1-1, with D hard to call. Trimming removed 0 bases from V and 7 bases from J, with 7 bases in between. CDR1 SGHDT and CDR2 YYEEEE come from the germline V gene. CDR3 length equals 12 residues. The CDR3 DNA reads TGTGCCAGCAGCTTGGTGTCTGATGAAGCTTTCTTT. Translation gives CASSLVSDEAFF.

This clonotype turned up a few times. The chain joins TRBV20-1 to TRBJ2-3, with 9 positions matching TRBD2. Trimming removed 5 bases from V and 2 bases from J; junction bases left unmatched: 5. This CDR3 spans 14 amino acids. Per germline, CDR1 DFQATT and CDR2 SNEGSKA (reference sequence). The CDR3 reads CSASTSGVTDTQYF. CDR3 nucleotide sequence: TGCAGTGCTTCGACTAGCGGAGTCACAGATACGCAGTATTTT.

This clonotype has a handful of counts. The chain joins TRBV5-1 to TRBJ2-1; possibly TRBD1 or TRBD2 for D (5 bases each). Germline V CDR1 and CDR2: SGHRS, YFSETQ. This CDR3 region has 15 residues. V lost 4 bases to trimming and J lost 3 bases, with 14 bases between them. The CDR3 loop is CASSAGTPVYNEQFF. CDR3 in DNA: TGCGCCAGCAGCGCCGGGACCCCAGTCTACAATGAGCAGTTCTTC.

This clonotype was detected only a few times. J is TRBJ1-2 and V is TRBV5-1, with D unclear. In germline, CDR1 is SGHRS, CDR2 YFSETQ. Trimming took off 3 bases at V and 6 bases at J, with 15 bases between the two ends. This CDR3 region has 14 residues. CDR3 loop: CASSSPPWHDGYTF. CDR3 DNA sequence: TGCGCCAGCAGCTCGCCCCCCTGGCACGATGGCTACACCTTC.

This clonotype was seen many times. The chain is built from TRBV20-1 and TRBJ2-7, with D maybe TRBD2 (5 bases). V dropped 6 bases and J dropped 7 bases, with 13 bases sitting between them. The length of the CDR3 is 11 residues. CDR1 is DFQATT and CDR2 is SNEGSKA in the germline V gene (reference sequence). CDR3: CSAAGELEQYF. In DNA form, the CDR3 reads TGCAGTGCGGCCGGGGAACTAGAGCAGTACTTC.